Sequencing of this TCR beta chain was carried out in a study of T cells in localized non-small cell lung cancer (dated by TCRdb to the early 2020s). With respect to the entire study: The study examined T cell repertoires in 200 to 300 patients with early-stage NSCLC and compared tumors with uninvolved tumor-adjacent lungs. All 240 or so NSCLC patients in the cohort were treatment-naive and had localized lung tumors that were resected. A mean age of approximately 70 years was recorded for the NSCLC patients, of whom around 140 were male and more than 95 were female.

This clone has just one count. This clone's antigen is unknown. Within one base of it there is no much larger clone, and no base qualities were kept. Overall study outcomes, separate from this receptor: Higher blood T cell density associated with longer overall survival, while higher adjacent-lung clonality associated with shorter survival. Uninvolved tumor-adjacent lung showed the highest T cell clonality, higher than tumor, which suggests more focused antigenic responses in the uninvolved tumor-adjacent lung. A median of around 62 of the top 100 tumor clones turned up in the paired uninvolved adjacent lung, and 25 to 35 of those clones also ranked among the top 100 of that same adjacent lung. Multi-region tumor sequencing was not performed, so intratumor heterogeneity could not be excluded. Because the study design was exploratory, TCR variables were selected using unadjusted p-values without false-discovery rate correction.

The immunoSEQ Assay was used to sequence TCR beta CDR3 regions from DNA. Turning to the authors' computational methods: To compute T cell density, TCR beta template counts were normalized to usable DNA, which was estimated by amplifying housekeeping genes. The preseqR package was used to estimate richness by extrapolating to 400,000 templates for PBMC samples and to 120,000 templates for tissue samples. Clonality was defined by subtracting Pielou's evenness from one. Tissue-enriched TCRs were identified by differential abundance testing using productive amino-acid clonotypes, minimum total count 5 and alpha 0.1. The Jaccard Index and the Morisita Overlap Index were used to quantify repertoire overlap between compartments. TCR beta CDR3s were clustered by GLIPH together with public tetramer-defined viral CDR3s, and at least three viral sequences plus V-gene enrichment were required for viral motifs. Not all clones reach the TCRdb copy of this immuneACCESS table, which keeps in-frame sequences only. Checked studies attribute under half of the gap to unresolved V genes and leave the rest unexplained. That table furnishes V, J and clone size, whereas the DNA furnished D and trimming. This sample holds 50,000 to 60,000 clones; approximately 86% were observed only once. Less than 20% of the sample is taken by the ten largest.

At diagnosis, peripheral blood, uninvolved tumor-adjacent lung and tumor were collected and stored as a combination of fresh-frozen and FFPE material. For TCR repertoire profiling, the blood samples were analyzed as peripheral blood mononuclear cells. This material consisted of PBMCs, taken before any cancer treatment. The TCR originated in a female donor with stage II lung adenocarcinoma.

CDR3 region: CASSPTGAGPYNSPLHF. In nucleotides, the sequence is TGTGCCAGCAGTCCTACAGGGGCAGGGCCCTATAATTCACCCCTCCACTTT. The rearranged segments are TRBV11-3 and TRBJ1-6; 7 junctional bases match TRBD1. V lost 6 bases and J lost 2 bases, and the count of bases not matched to a germline gene is 10. The CDR3 contains 17 residues, cysteine and phenylalanine counted. CDR3 DNA only is kept here, 51 bases in frame from base 1. CDR1 SGHNT and CDR2 YENEEA are derived from the germline V gene.